A selection of T cell receptor beta chains follows, all from one sample in a study of T cells in Graves' hyperthyroidism and ophthalmopathy. TCRdb re-analysed the multiplex PCR reads in MiXCR, keeping a single row per CDR3 protein. The data show about 350,000 distinct CDR3 sequences, 19% seen once. Sequencing was done on a sample of blood. All receptors derive from a woman younger than 30 with Graves' hyperthyroidism. Both conserved end residues are part of each CDR3. The D gene is left open where the match is weak. Size is omitted from some rows. Given values are once, few, many or a class for expanded clones.

d_gene: NA; v_gene: TRBV2; j_gene: TRBJ1-2; abundance: few; CDR3aa: CASTIPFGQNYGYTF; CDR3nt: TGTGCCAGCACCATCCCCTTCGGACAGAACTATGGCTACACCTTC
d_gene: NA; v_gene: TRBV6-1; j_gene: TRBJ1-5; abundance: NA; CDR3aa: CASSDRDGNQPQHF; CDR3nt: TGTGCCAGCAGTGACAGGGATGGGAATCAGCCCCAGCATTTT
d_gene: NA; v_gene: TRBV7-9; j_gene: TRBJ1-2; abundance: NA; CDR3aa: CASSPLGPYTF; CDR3nt: TGTGCCAGCAGCCCCTTAGGACCCTACACCTTC
d_gene: NA; v_gene: TRBV6-1; j_gene: TRBJ2-2; abundance: many; CDR3aa: CASSEGTDTGELFF; CDR3nt: TGTGCCAGCAGTGAAGGGACAGACACCGGGGAGCTGTTTTTT
d_gene: NA; v_gene: TRBV12-3/TRBV12-4; j_gene: TRBJ1-3; abundance: many; CDR3aa: CAIPSNRDGNTIYF; CDR3nt: TGTGCCATCCCAAGCAACAGGGATGGAAACACCATATATTTT
d_gene: NA; v_gene: TRBV2; j_gene: TRBJ1-3; abundance: many; CDR3aa: CARGPAGNTIYF; CDR3nt: TGTGCCAGGGGCCCGGCGGGAAACACCATATATTTT
d_gene: NA; v_gene: TRBV5-1; j_gene: TRBJ1-2; abundance: many; CDR3aa: CASSSGAGNDGYTF; CDR3nt: TGCGCCAGCAGCTCGGGGGCAGGAAATGATGGCTACACCTTC
d_gene: NA; v_gene: TRBV6-6; j_gene: TRBJ1-1; abundance: many; CDR3aa: CASMLDTMNTEAFF; CDR3nt: TGTGCCAGCATGCTTGACACCATGAACACTGAAGCTTTCTTT
d_gene: NA; v_gene: TRBV11-3; j_gene: TRBJ2-7; abundance: many; CDR3aa: CASSFLIRRDRWREYEQYF; CDR3nt: TGTGCCAGCAGCTTCCTAATACGCCGGGACCGGTGGCGGGAATACGAGCAGTACTTC
d_gene: TRBD1; v_gene: TRBV20-1; j_gene: TRBJ2-4; abundance: many; CDR3aa: CSARDRGGENIQYF; CDR3nt: TGCAGTGCTCGGGACAGGGGAGGCGAAAACATTCAGTACTTC
d_gene: TRBD1; v_gene: TRBV6-1; j_gene: TRBJ2-7; abundance: many; CDR3aa: CASLGTGGYYEQYF; CDR3nt: TGTGCCAGCCTTGGGACAGGGGGCTACTACGAGCAGTACTTC
d_gene: TRBD1; v_gene: TRBV11-2; j_gene: TRBJ2-4; abundance: many; CDR3aa: CASSRTGDSKNIQYF; CDR3nt: TGTGCCAGCAGCCGGACCGGGGACAGCAAAAACATTCAGTACTTC
d_gene: TRBD1; v_gene: TRBV30; j_gene: TRBJ2-7; abundance: few; CDR3aa: CAWSQGAYEQYF; CDR3nt: TGTGCCTGGAGTCAGGGGGCCTACGAGCAGTACTTC
d_gene: NA; v_gene: TRBV9; j_gene: TRBJ2-5; abundance: many; CDR3aa: CASSVDSLPETQYF; CDR3nt: TGTGCCAGCAGCGTAGACTCGCTCCCAGAGACCCAGTACTTC
d_gene: NA; v_gene: TRBV28; j_gene: TRBJ2-5; abundance: many; CDR3aa: CASSFGRRFQETQYF; CDR3nt: TGTGCCAGCAGTTTTGGACGGCGGTTCCAAGAGACCCAGTACTTC
d_gene: NA; v_gene: TRBV12-3/TRBV12-4; j_gene: TRBJ2-5; abundance: many; CDR3aa: CASSLRWETQYF; CDR3nt: TGTGCCAGCAGTTTAAGATGGGAGACCCAGTACTTC
d_gene: TRBD1; v_gene: TRBV20-1; j_gene: TRBJ1-2; abundance: many; CDR3aa: CSAATGYRGQGYTF; CDR3nt: TGCAGTGCTGCCACCGGTTACAGGGGGCAAGGCTACACCTTC
d_gene: TRBD1; v_gene: TRBV20-1; j_gene: TRBJ1-1; abundance: many; CDR3aa: CSARGGQGITEAFF; CDR3nt: TGCAGTGCTAGAGGGGGACAGGGGATAACTGAAGCTTTCTTT
d_gene: NA; v_gene: TRBV24-1; j_gene: TRBJ1-1; abundance: many; CDR3aa: CATRRSRGTEAFF; CDR3nt: TGTGCCACCCGTCGGTCGAGGGGAACTGAAGCTTTCTTT
d_gene: NA; v_gene: TRBV27; j_gene: TRBJ1-1; abundance: once; CDR3aa: CASSLTPWEALGTEAFF; CDR3nt: TGTGCCAGCAGTTTGACCCCATGGGAGGCCTTGGGGACTGAAGCTTTCTTT